The source of this T cell receptor (beta chain) is a study of control samples from healthy donors and cancer patients. Produced via immunoSEQ multiplex PCR; TCRdb's table is partial and in-frame only. The repertoire has more than 85,000 clones, 70% to 90% of them found once; the top ten carry roughly 3.5%. The sequence was obtained from a woman in her fifties or sixties with lung cancer. The sequenced sample consisted of PBMCs.

The CDR3 DNA is TGTGCCAGCAGCGATCGACAGGGTGGGACCACTGAAGCTTTCTTT. Translation: CASSDRQGGTTEAFF. The chain couples TRBV7-3 to TRBJ1-1; 7 positions agree with TRBD1. The CDR3 is 15 amino acids. Unmatched junction bases numbered 10, after V lost 5 bases and J lost 4 bases. Germline CDR1 reads SGHTA; CDR2 reads FQGTGA.